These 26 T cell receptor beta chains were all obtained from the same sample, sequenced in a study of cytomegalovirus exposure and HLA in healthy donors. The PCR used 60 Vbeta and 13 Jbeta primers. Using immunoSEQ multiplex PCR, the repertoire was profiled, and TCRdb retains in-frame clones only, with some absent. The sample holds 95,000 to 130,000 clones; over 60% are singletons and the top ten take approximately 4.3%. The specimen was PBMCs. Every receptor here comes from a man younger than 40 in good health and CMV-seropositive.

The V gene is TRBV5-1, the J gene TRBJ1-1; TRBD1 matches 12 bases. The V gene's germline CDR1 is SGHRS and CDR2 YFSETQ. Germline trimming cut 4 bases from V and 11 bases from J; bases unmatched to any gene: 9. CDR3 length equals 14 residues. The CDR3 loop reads CASSGGTGGIGAFF. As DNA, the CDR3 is TGCGCCAGCAGCGGCGGGACAGGGGGCATTGGCGCTTTCTTT.

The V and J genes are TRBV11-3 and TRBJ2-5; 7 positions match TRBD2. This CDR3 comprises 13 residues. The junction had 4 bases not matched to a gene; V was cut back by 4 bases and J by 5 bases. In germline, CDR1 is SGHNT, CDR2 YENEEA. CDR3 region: CASSSREGETQYF. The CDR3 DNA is TGTGCCAGCAGCTCCAGGGAGGGGGAGACCCAGTACTTC.

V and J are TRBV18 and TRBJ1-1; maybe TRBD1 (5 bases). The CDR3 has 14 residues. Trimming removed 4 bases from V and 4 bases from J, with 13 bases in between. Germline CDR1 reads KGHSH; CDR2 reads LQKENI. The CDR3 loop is CASSQGIGSTEAFF. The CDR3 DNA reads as TGTGCCAGCTCACAGGGGATAGGTAGCACTGAAGCTTTCTTT.

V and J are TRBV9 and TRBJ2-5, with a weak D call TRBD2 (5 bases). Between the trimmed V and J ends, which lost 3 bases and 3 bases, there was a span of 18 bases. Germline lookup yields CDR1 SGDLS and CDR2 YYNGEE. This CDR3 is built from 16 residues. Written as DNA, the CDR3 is TGTGCCAGCAGCGATGCCCTGGGGAGCGCGGAAGAGACCCAGTACTTC. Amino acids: CASSDALGSAEETQYF.

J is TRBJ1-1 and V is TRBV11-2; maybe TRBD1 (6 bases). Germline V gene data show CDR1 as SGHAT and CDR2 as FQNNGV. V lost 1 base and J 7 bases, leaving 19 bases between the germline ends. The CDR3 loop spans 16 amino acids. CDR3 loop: CASSLVRGQGRGEAFF. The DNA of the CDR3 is TGTGCCAGCAGCTTAGTACGTGGGCAGGGGAGAGGTGAAGCTTTCTTT.

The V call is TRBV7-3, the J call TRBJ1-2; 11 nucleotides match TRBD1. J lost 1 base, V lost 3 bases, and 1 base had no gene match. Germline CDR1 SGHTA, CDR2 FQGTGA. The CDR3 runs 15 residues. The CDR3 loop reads CASSFGTGGNYGYTF. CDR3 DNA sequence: TGTGCCAGCAGCTTCGGGACAGGGGGTAACTATGGCTACACCTTC.

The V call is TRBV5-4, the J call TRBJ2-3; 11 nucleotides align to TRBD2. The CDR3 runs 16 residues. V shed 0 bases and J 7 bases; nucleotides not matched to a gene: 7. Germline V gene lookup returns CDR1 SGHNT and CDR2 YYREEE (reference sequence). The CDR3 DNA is TGTGCCAGCAGCTTGGGTTCGGCTAGCGGGGGGTATACGCAGTATTTT. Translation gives CASSLGSASGGYTQYF.

The CDR3 DNA follows: TGCAGCGGGAGACAGGGGGCGAGGGAGCAGTTCTTC. It codes for CSGRQGAREQFF. This chain connects TRBV29-1 to TRBJ2-1; TRBD1 matches 10 bases. The V segment lost 7 bases and the J segment 10 bases; nucleotides outside the gene matches: 7. This CDR3 has 12 amino acids. CDR1 SQVTM and CDR2 ANQGSEA come from the germline V gene.

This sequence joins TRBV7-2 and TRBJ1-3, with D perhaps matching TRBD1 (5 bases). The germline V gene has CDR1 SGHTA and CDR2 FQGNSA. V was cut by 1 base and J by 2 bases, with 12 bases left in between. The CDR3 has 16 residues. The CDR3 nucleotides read TGTGCCAGCAGCTTAGTCTCAGGGCTAACTGGAAACACCATATATTTT. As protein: CASSLVSGLTGNTIYF.

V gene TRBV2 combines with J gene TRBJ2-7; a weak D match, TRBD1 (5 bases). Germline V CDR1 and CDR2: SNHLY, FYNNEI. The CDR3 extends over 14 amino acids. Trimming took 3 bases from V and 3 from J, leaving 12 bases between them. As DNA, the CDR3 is TGTGCCAGCAGTGACCAGGGTAGAGACTACGAGCAGTACTTC. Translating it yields CASSDQGRDYEQYF.

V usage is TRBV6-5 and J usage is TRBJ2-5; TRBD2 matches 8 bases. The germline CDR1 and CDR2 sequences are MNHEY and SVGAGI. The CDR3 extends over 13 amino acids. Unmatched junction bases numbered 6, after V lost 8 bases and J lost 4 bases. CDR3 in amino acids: CASAQRGLETQYF. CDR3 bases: TGTGCCAGCGCCCAGCGGGGGTTAGAGACCCAGTACTTC.

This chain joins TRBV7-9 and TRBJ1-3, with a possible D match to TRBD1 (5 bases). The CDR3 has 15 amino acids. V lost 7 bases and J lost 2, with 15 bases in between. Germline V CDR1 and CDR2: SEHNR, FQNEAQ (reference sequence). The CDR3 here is CASTSGGWAGNTIYF. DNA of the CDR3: TGTGCCAGCACCTCGGGGGGGTGGGCTGGAAACACCATATATTTT.

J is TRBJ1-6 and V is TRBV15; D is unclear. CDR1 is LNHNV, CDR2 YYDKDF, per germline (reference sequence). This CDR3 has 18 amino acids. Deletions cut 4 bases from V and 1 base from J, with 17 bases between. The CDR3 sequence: CATSNGLWAGSYNSPLHF. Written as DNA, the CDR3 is TGTGCCACCAGCAATGGGTTGTGGGCCGGATCCTATAATTCACCCCTCCACTTT.

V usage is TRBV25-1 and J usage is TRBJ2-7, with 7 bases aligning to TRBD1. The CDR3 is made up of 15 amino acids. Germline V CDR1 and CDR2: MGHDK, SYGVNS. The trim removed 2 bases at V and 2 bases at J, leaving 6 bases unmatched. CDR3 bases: TGTGCCAGCAGTGAACCCCTGGGGACAGCCTACGAGCAGTACTTC. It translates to CASSEPLGTAYEQYF.

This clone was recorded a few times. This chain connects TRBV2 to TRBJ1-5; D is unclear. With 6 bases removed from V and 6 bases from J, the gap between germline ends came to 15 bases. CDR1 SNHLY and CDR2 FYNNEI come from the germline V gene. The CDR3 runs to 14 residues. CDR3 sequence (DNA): TGTGCCAGCAGGGACTTTTTGACGACTCAGCCCCAGCATTTT. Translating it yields CASRDFLTTQPQHF. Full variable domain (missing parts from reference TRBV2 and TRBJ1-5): EPEVTQTPSHQVTQMGQEVILRCVPISNHLYFYWYRQILGQKVEFLVSFYNNEISEKSEIFDDQFSVERPDGSNFTLKIRSTKLEDSAMYFCASRDFLTTQPQHFGDGTRLSIL.

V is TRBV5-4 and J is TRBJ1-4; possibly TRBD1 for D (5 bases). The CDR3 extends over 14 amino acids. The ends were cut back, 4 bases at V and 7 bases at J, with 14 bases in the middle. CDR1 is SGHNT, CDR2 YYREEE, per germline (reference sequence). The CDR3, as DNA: TGTGCCAGCAGCCTACAGGCAAACCCTGAAAAACTGTTTTTT. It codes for CASSLQANPEKLFF.

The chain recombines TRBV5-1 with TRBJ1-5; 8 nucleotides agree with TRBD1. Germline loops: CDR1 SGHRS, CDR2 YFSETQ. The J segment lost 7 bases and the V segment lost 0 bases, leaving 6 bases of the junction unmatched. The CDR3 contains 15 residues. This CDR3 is CASSLGAGGAQPQHF. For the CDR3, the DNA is TGCGCCAGCAGCTTGGGGGCAGGGGGCGCGCAGCCCCAGCATTTT.

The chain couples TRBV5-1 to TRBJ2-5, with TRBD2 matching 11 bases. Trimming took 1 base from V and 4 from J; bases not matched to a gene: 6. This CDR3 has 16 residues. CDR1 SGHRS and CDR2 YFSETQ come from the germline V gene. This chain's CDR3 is CASSLRVLAGGETQYF. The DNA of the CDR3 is TGCGCCAGCAGCTTGCGTGTCCTAGCGGGGGGAGAGACCCAGTACTTC.

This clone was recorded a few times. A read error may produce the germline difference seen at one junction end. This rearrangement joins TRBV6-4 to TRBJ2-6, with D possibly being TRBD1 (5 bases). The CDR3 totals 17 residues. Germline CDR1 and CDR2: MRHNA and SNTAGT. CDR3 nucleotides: TGTGCCAGCAGTGACTCAGACAGCTTCTCTGGGGCCAACGGCCTGACTTTC. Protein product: CASSDSDSFSGANGLTF.

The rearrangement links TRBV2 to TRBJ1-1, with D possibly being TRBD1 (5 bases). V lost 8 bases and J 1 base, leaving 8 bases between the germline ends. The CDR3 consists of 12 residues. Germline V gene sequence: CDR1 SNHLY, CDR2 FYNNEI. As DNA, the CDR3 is TGTGCCAGCGCCGGACAGAACACTGAAGCTTTCTTT. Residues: CASAGQNTEAFF.

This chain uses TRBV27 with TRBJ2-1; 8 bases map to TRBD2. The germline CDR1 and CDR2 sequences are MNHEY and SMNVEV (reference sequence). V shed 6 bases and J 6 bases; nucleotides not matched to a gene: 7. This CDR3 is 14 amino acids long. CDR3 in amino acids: CASRKIAGLNEQFF. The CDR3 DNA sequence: TGTGCCAGCAGAAAAATAGCGGGGCTCAATGAGCAGTTCTTC.

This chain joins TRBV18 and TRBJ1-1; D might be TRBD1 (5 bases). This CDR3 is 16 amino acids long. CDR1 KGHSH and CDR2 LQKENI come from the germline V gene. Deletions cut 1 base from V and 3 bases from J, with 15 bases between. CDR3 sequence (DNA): TGTGCCAGCTCACCACGTCAACGACAGACATACACTGAAGCTTTCTTT. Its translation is CASSPRQRQTYTEAFF.

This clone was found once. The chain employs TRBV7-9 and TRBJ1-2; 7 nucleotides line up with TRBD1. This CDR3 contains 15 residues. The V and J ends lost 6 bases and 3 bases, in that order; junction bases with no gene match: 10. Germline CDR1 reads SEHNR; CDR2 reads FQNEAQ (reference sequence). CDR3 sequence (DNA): TGTGCCAGCAGTGGGGCAGGGGGTACTCACTATGGCTACACCTTC. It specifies CASSGAGGTHYGYTF.

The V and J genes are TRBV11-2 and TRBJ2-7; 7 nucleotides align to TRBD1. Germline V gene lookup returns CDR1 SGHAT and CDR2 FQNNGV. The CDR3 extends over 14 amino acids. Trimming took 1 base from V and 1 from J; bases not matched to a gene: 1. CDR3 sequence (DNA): TGTGCCAGCAGCTTAGTGGGACAGTCCTACGAGCAGTACTTC. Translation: CASSLVGQSYEQYF.

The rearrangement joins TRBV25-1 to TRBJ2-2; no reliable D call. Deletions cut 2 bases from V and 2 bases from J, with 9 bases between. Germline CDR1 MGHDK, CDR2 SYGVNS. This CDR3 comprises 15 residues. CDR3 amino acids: CASSEVVVNTGELFF. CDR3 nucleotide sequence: TGTGCCAGCAGTGAAGTCGTCGTTAACACCGGGGAGCTGTTTTTT.

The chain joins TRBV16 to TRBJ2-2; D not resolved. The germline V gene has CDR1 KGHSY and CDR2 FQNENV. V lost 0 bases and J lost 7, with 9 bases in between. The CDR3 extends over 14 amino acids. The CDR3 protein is CASSQSWSIGELFF. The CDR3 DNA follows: TGTGCCAGCAGCCAATCATGGAGCATCGGGGAGCTGTTTTTT.